Listed here are 8 T cell receptor beta chains from one sample, sequenced in a study of T cell responses to AZD1222 COVID-19 vaccine. Clones were read by immunoSEQ multiplex PCR, and TCRdb kept only the in-frame ones, dropping some. The sample holds approximately 79,000 clones; roughly 85% are singletons and the top ten take more than 7%. The sample here was peripheral blood, taken on day 0 of AZD1222 vaccination. These receptors were obtained from an adult in good health.

This clone was seen just once. This chain links TRBV9 with TRBJ2-7; 9 bases agree with TRBD1. V trimming: 3 bases; J trimming: 3 bases; junction bases outside the gene matches: 7. This CDR3 spans 15 amino acids. The V gene's germline CDR1 is SGDLS and CDR2 YYNGEE. The CDR3 loop reads CASSASGTGHYEQYF. The CDR3 coding sequence is TGTGCCAGCAGCGCATCCGGGACAGGGCACTACGAGCAGTACTTC.

The V gene is TRBV19, the J gene TRBJ2-2; possibly TRBD2 for D (7 bases). V was trimmed by 6 bases and J by 4 bases, leaving 18 bases between them. The CDR3 has 16 residues. Germline CDR1 reads LNHDA; CDR2 reads SQIVND (reference sequence). CDR3 amino acids: CASSQREGVLTGELFF. The CDR3 nucleotides read TGTGCCAGTAGCCAAAGGGAGGGGGTCCTCACCGGGGAGCTGTTTTTT.

This rearrangement joins TRBV27 to TRBJ1-2; 7 bases agree with TRBD1. J gave up 4 bases and V 1 base, and 6 bases lay outside the gene matches. Germline loops: CDR1 MNHEY, CDR2 SMNVEV (reference sequence). The CDR3 consists of 15 residues. This chain's CDR3 is CASSLLHGTAYGYTF. CDR3 DNA: TGTGCCAGCAGTTTATTGCACGGGACAGCCTATGGCTACACCTTC.

By sample share, this clone is large. The V and J genes are TRBV29-1 and TRBJ2-1; D uncertain. Germline values: CDR1 SQVTM, CDR2 ANQGSEA. The CDR3 runs 14 residues. Trimming took 4 bases from V and 0 from J, leaving 10 bases between them. DNA of the CDR3: TGCAGCGTTGTACCCCCGAGCTCCTACAATGAGCAGTTCTTC. Translated, it gives CSVVPPSSYNEQFF.

V usage is TRBV6-2 or TRBV6-3 and J usage is TRBJ1-2; 9 nucleotides align to TRBD1. Trimming cost V 6 bases and J 5 bases; bases outside gene matches: 13. The CDR3 has 16 amino acids. Germline loops: CDR1 MNHEY, CDR2 SVGEGT. This CDR3 is CASSPIPGQGNYGYTF. The CDR3 nucleotides read TGTGCCAGCAGCCCTATACCGGGACAGGGAAATTATGGCTACACCTTC.

This chain connects TRBV9 to TRBJ2-7, with D possibly matching TRBD1 (6 bases). The CDR3 is made up of 15 amino acids. The germline V gene encodes CDR1 SGDLS and CDR2 YYNGEE. The germline V and J ends were trimmed by 0 bases and 7 bases, with 17 bases remaining between them. In DNA, the CDR3 is TGTGCCAGCAGCGTAGGTCAGGGGCTCTACATGGAGCAGTACTTC. Translation gives CASSVGQGLYMEQYF.

This chain connects TRBV27 to TRBJ2-7; 7 bases fit TRBD2. Trimming took 8 bases from V and 0 from J; bases not matched to a gene: 7. There are 14 residues in the CDR3. Germline CDR1 and CDR2: MNHEY and SMNVEV (reference sequence). The CDR3 nucleotides are TGTGCCAGCCGGGGGGTTAGGGCCTCCTACGAGCAGTACTTC. It yields the protein CASRGVRASYEQYF.

The DNA for the CDR3 is TGTGCCAGTAGTATGAGCAACTCACCCCTCCACTTT. Amino acid sequence: CASSMSNSPLHF. The V and J genes are TRBV19 and TRBJ1-6, with no clear D. Trimming shortened V by 3 bases and J by 10 bases, and 7 bases separated the two germline ends. Germline V CDR1 and CDR2: LNHDA, SQIVND (reference sequence). This CDR3 contains 12 residues.